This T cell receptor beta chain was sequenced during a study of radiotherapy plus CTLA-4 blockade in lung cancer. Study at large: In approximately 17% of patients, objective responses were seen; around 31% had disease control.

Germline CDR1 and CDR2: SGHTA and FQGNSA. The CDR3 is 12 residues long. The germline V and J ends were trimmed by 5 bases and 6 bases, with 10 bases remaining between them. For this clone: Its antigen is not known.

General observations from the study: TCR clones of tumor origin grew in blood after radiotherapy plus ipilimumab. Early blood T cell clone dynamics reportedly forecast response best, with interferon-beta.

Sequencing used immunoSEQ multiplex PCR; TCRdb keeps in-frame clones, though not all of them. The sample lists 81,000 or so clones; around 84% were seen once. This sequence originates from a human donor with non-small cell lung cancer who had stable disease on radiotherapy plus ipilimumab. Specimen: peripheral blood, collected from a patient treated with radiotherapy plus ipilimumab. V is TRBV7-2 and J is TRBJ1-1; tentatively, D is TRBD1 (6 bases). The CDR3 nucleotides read TGTGCCAGCAGCCTCAGGGGCTCTGAAGCTTTCTTT. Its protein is CASSLRGSEAFF.